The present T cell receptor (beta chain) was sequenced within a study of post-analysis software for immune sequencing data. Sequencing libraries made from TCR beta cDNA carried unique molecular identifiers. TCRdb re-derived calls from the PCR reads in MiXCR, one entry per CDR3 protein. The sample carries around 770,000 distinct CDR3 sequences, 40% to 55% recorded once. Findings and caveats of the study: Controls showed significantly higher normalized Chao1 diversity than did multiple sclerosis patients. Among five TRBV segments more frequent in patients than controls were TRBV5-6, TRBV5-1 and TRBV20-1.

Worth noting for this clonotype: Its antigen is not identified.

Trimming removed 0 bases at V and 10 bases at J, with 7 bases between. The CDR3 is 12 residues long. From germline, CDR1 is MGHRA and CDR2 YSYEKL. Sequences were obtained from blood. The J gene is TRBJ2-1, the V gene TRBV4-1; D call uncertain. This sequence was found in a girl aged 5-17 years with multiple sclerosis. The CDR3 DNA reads TGCGCCAGCAGCCAAGATCCCCGGGAGCAGTTCTTC. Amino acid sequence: CASSQDPREQFF.